The 22 T cell receptor beta chains below come from one sample, sequenced in a study of technical replicates of blood from four donors. Here immunoSEQ multiplex PCR was the method, and the copy in TCRdb shows in-frame clones only, minus some. The table has approximately 50,000 clones, approximately 94% seen once. The sequenced sample consisted of T cells isolated from PBMCs. These receptors all come from a human donor in good health.

The chain carries TRBV7-3 and TRBJ2-2; 8 bases are shared with TRBD2. The V segment lost 6 bases and the J segment 10 bases; nucleotides outside the gene matches: 7. CDR3 size: 13 residues. In germline, CDR1 is SGHTA, CDR2 FQGTGA. The CDR3 reads CASSFGGGMELFF. CDR3 nucleotides: TGTGCCAGCAGTTTTGGCGGGGGGATGGAGCTGTTTTTT. Full variable domain (rest looked up from reference TRBV7-3 and TRBJ2-2): GAGVSQTPSNKVTEKGKYVELRCDPISGHTALYWYRQSLGQGPEFLIYFQGTGAADDSGLPNDRFFAVRPEGSVSTLKIQRTERGDSAVYLCASSFGGGMELFFGEGSRLTVL.

The chain combines TRBV10-1 with TRBJ2-1; 8 bases are shared with TRBD2. The CDR3 totals 16 residues. The junction had 7 bases not matched to a gene; V was cut back by 3 bases and J by 3 bases. Germline CDR1 reads WNHNN; CDR2 reads SYGVQD (reference sequence). The CDR3 loop is CASSESPAGDYNEQFF. CDR3 bases: TGCGCCAGCAGTGAATCTCCAGCGGGGGACTACAATGAGCAGTTCTTC.

The genes are TRBV14 and TRBJ2-7; 7 nucleotides agree with TRBD2. The germline CDR1 and CDR2 sequences are SGHDN and FVKESK. J gave up 0 bases and V 4 bases, and 9 bases lay outside the gene matches. CDR3 size: 16 residues. The CDR3 here is CASSPKRLAHSYEQYF. In nucleotides, the CDR3 is TGTGCCAGCAGCCCAAAGAGACTAGCTCACTCCTACGAGCAGTACTTC.

This clone was detected only once. This rearrangement joins TRBV28 to TRBJ2-2, with D perhaps TRBD1 (7 bases). V dropped 7 bases and J dropped 6 bases, with 18 bases sitting between them. The germline V gene encodes CDR1 MDHEN and CDR2 SYDVKM. The CDR3 consists of 15 residues. The CDR3 region is CASTFYDREAGELFF. The CDR3 bases are TGTGCCAGCACCTTCTATGACAGGGAGGCCGGGGAGCTGTTTTTT.

The chain couples TRBV28 to TRBJ2-3, with 7 nucleotides matching TRBD2. Germline V gene sequence: CDR1 MDHEN, CDR2 SYDVKM. The CDR3 has 14 amino acids. J was trimmed by 5 bases and V by 7 bases; bases with no gene match: 9. The CDR3 loop is CASNPRGGVDTQYF. The CDR3 coding sequence is TGTGCCAGCAACCCGCGGGGAGGGGTAGATACGCAGTATTTT.

The chain has TRBV18 and TRBJ2-1, with TRBD2 matching over 7 bases. From germline, CDR1 is KGHSH and CDR2 LQKENI. The J segment lost 7 bases and the V segment lost 4 bases, leaving 7 bases of the junction unmatched. This CDR3 comprises 14 residues. Here the CDR3 reads CASSRTGLLNEQFF. The CDR3 DNA follows: TGTGCCAGCTCACGAACGGGACTACTAAATGAGCAGTTCTTC. Combining the CDR3 with reference TRBV18 and TRBJ2-1 gives the whole variable domain NAGVMQNPRHLVRRRGQEARLRCSPMKGHSHVYWYRQLPEEGLKFMVYLQKENIIDESGMPKERFSAEFPKEGPSILRIQQVVRGDSAAYFCASSRTGLLNEQFFGPGTRLTVL.

This chain uses TRBV6-5 with TRBJ1-3; 7 nucleotides match TRBD1. Trimming removed 10 bases from V and 4 bases from J; junction bases left unmatched: 10. This CDR3 comprises 14 residues. Germline CDR1 is MNHEY and CDR2 is SVGAGI. CDR3 protein: CATRGQALGNTIYF. The DNA for the CDR3 is TGTGCCACCAGAGGACAGGCGCTCGGAAACACCATATATTTT.

The gene calls are TRBV29-1 and TRBJ1-4, with 7 bases matching TRBD1. The CDR3 runs 18 residues. Trimming at V came to 3 bases and at J to 5 bases, leaving 18 bases not matched to a gene. Germline V gene data show CDR1 as SQVTM and CDR2 as ANQGSEA. CDR3 in DNA: TGCAGCGTTGAGGAATACTCTTCCGGGACAGACTCGAATGAAAAACTGTTTTTT. As protein: CSVEEYSSGTDSNEKLFF.

The V call is TRBV6-6, the J call TRBJ2-1, with a tentative D call TRBD1 (6 bases). There are 14 residues in the CDR3. The V end lost 8 bases, the J end lost 5 bases, and 16 bases lay between the germline ends. Germline V gene sequence: CDR1 MNHNY, CDR2 SVGAGI (reference sequence). The CDR3 is CASGLGGTDNEQFF. Written as DNA, the CDR3 is TGTGCCAGCGGGCTAGGGGGTACCGACAATGAGCAGTTCTTC.

The chain carries TRBV5-6 and TRBJ1-1, with 7 bases fitting TRBD1. This CDR3 spans 12 amino acids. CDR1 SGHDT and CDR2 YYEEEE come from the germline V gene. After removal of 3 bases from V and 6 bases from J, the junction contained 2 bases not matched to a gene. CDR3 protein: CASSSTGAEAFF. Written as DNA, the CDR3 is TGTGCCAGCAGCTCCACAGGGGCTGAAGCTTTCTTT.

This chain connects TRBV5-1 to TRBJ1-3; 9 bases fit TRBD1. The CDR3 contains 16 residues. Germline V gives CDR1 SGHRS, CDR2 YFSETQ. Unmatched junction bases numbered 9, after V lost 4 bases and J lost 4 bases. This CDR3 is CASSVPGTGSGNTIYF. The CDR3 bases are TGCGCCAGCAGCGTCCCCGGGACAGGGTCCGGAAACACCATATATTTT.

V usage is TRBV29-1 and J usage is TRBJ2-7, with D possibly matching TRBD1 (6 bases). CDR1 and CDR2 (germline): SQVTM, ANQGSEA. The V end lost 0 bases, the J end lost 0 bases, and 6 bases lay between the germline ends. The CDR3 totals 13 residues. The CDR3 reads CSVEEGGSYEQYF. The CDR3, as DNA: TGCAGCGTTGAAGAAGGGGGCTCCTACGAGCAGTACTTC.

The V gene is TRBV5-6, the J gene TRBJ2-7; TRBD2 is a possible D gene (6 bases). Per germline, CDR1 SGHDT and CDR2 YYEEEE. V was shortened by 3 bases and J by 2 bases, with 15 bases between the two germline ends. The CDR3 runs 15 residues. In DNA, the CDR3 is TGTGCCAGCAGCTCCGCACACTGGGAGGCCTACGAGCAGTACTTC. Amino acid sequence: CASSSAHWEAYEQYF. Complete variable domain (other parts from reference TRBV5-6 and TRBJ2-7): DAGVTQSPTHLIKTRGQQVTLRCSPKSGHDTVSWYQQALGQGPQFIFQYYEEEERQRGNFPDRFSGHQFPNYSSELNVNALLLGDSALYLCASSSAHWEAYEQYFGPGTRLTVT.

This clone appeared once. The gene calls are TRBV7-8 and TRBJ2-5, with 9 bases matching TRBD1. The CDR3 length is 15 residues. V lost 0 bases to trimming and J lost 5 bases; unmatched junction nucleotides: 4. CDR1 is SGHVS, CDR2 FQNEAQ, per germline. The CDR3: CASSLAGQGGETQYF. As DNA, the CDR3 is TGTGCCAGCAGCTTAGCGGGACAGGGCGGCGAGACCCAGTACTTC.

The chain links TRBV18 to TRBJ2-5, with 8 bases aligning to TRBD2. The CDR3 is 16 residues long. V trimming: 5 bases; J trimming: 4 bases; junction bases outside the gene matches: 12. Germline values: CDR1 KGHSH, CDR2 LQKENI. CDR3 DNA sequence: TGTGCCAGCTCAGGCAGGGGAGCGGCGGGAGGAGAGACCCAGTACTTC. Protein: CASSGRGAAGGETQYF.

The chain combines TRBV5-5 with TRBJ1-4, with a weak D call TRBD1 (5 bases). With 4 bases removed from V and 10 bases from J, the gap between germline ends came to 23 bases. Germline assignment: CDR1 SGHKS and CDR2 YYEKEE (reference sequence). The CDR3 sequence is 16 residues long. In DNA, the CDR3 is TGTGCCAGCAGCCGCGGGGGGTCCGGGGCGTCGGGAAAACTGTTTTTT. Translation gives CASSRGGSGASGKLFF.

The chain has TRBV9 and TRBJ2-7; 8 nucleotides agree with TRBD2. The CDR3 is made up of 14 amino acids. J was trimmed by 6 bases and V by 1 base; bases with no gene match: 6. Germline values: CDR1 SGDLS, CDR2 YYNGEE. For the CDR3, the DNA is TGTGCCAGCAGCGTACTAGATAGCGGGGTCGAGCAGTACTTC. Translating it yields CASSVLDSGVEQYF. The whole variable domain, filled in from reference TRBV9 and TRBJ2-7, reads DSGVTQTPKHLITATGQRVTLRCSPRSGDLSVYWYQQSLDQGLQFLIQYYNGEERAKGNILERFSAQQFPDLHSELNLSSLELGDSALYFCASSVLDSGVEQYFGPGTRLTVT.

The chain recombines TRBV18 with TRBJ1-3; D is unclear. Trimming stripped 1 base from V and 0 bases from J, with 10 bases between. The CDR3 has 16 residues. The germline CDR1 and CDR2 sequences are KGHSH and LQKENI. The CDR3: CASSPREDSSGNTIYF. In nucleotides, the CDR3 is TGTGCCAGCTCACCACGGGAGGACTCCTCTGGAAACACCATATATTTT. Full variable domain (rest looked up from reference TRBV18 and TRBJ1-3): NAGVMQNPRHLVRRRGQEARLRCSPMKGHSHVYWYRQLPEEGLKFMVYLQKENIIDESGMPKERFSAEFPKEGPSILRIQQVVRGDSAAYFCASSPREDSSGNTIYFGEGSWLTVV.

The J gene is TRBJ2-3, the V gene TRBV7-9, with 10 bases lining up with TRBD2. V was clipped by 8 bases and J by 2 bases; unmatched bases: 7. This CDR3 has 15 residues. Germline CDR1 SEHNR, CDR2 FQNEAQ (reference sequence). CDR3 loop: CASLLAGVSTDTQYF. The CDR3 DNA follows: TGTGCCAGCCTTCTAGCGGGAGTGTCCACAGATACGCAGTATTTT. The variable domain in full, completed from reference TRBV7-9 and TRBJ2-3, reads DTGVSQNPRHKITKRGQNVTFRCDPISEHNRLYWYRQTLGQGPEFLTYFQNEAQLEKSRLLSDRFSAERPKGSFSTLEIQRTEQGDSAMYLCASLLAGVSTDTQYFGPGTRLTVL.

The chain is built from TRBV28 and TRBJ1-3; no definite D call. Germline CDR1 reads MDHEN; CDR2 reads SYDVKM. V lost 3 bases to trimming and J lost 4 bases, with 7 bases between them. The CDR3 is 13 residues long. The CDR3 spells CASSLFSGNTIYF. The CDR3 DNA follows: TGTGCCAGCAGTTTGTTCTCCGGAAACACCATATATTTT.

The chain couples TRBV5-1 to TRBJ2-5; 7 bases are shared with TRBD2. This CDR3 has 15 residues. CDR1 is SGHRS and CDR2 is YFSETQ in the germline V gene. With V trimmed by 3 bases and J by 4 bases, 9 bases remained unmatched. The CDR3 DNA sequence: TGCGCCAGCAGCTGGGGCGGGGAGGGCCGAGAGACCCAGTACTTC. Translated: CASSWGGEGRETQYF.

This clone appeared once. The rearrangement joins TRBV7-9 to TRBJ1-6; weak D call: TRBD1 (5 bases). This CDR3 is built from 14 residues. V dropped 4 bases and J dropped 6 bases, with 10 bases sitting between them. Germline-derived CDR1 and CDR2 are SEHNR and FQNEAQ (reference sequence). For the CDR3, the DNA is TGTGCCAGCAGCTCGACAGAAACTAATTCACCCCTCCACTTT. Translation gives CASSSTETNSPLHF. The full variable domain, with the rest looked up from reference TRBV7-9 and TRBJ1-6, is DTGVSQNPRHKITKRGQNVTFRCDPISEHNRLYWYRQTLGQGPEFLTYFQNEAQLEKSRLLSDRFSAERPKGSFSTLEIQRTEQGDSAMYLCASSSTETNSPLHFGNGTRLTVT.